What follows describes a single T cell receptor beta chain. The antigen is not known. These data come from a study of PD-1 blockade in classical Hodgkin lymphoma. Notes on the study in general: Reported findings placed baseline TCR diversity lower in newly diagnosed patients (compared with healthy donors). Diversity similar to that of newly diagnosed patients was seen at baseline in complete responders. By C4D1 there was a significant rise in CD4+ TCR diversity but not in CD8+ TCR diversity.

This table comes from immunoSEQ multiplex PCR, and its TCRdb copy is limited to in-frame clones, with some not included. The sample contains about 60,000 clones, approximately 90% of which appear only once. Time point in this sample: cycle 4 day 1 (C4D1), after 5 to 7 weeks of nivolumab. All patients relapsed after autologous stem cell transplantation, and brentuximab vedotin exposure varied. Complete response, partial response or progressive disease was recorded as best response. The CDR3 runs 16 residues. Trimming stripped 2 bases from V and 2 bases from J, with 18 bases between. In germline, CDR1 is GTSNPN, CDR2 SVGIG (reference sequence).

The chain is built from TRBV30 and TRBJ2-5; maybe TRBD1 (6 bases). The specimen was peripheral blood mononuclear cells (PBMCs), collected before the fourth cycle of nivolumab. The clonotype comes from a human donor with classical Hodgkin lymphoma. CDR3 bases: TGTGCCTGGAGTCCGCACTGGGACACTTTACAAGAGACCCAGTACTTC. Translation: CAWSPHWDTLQETQYF.